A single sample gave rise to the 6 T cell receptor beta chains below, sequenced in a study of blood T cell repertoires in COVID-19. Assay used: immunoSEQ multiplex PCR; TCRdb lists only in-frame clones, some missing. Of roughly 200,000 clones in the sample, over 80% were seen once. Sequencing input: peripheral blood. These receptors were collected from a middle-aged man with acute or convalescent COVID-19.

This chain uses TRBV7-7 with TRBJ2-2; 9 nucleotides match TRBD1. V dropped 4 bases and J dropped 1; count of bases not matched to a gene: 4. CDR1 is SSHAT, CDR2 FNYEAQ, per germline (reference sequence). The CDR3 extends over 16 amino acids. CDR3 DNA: TGTGCCAGCAGCTCAAGGACAGGGGAGAACACCGGGGAGCTGTTTTTT. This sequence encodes CASSSRTGENTGELFF.

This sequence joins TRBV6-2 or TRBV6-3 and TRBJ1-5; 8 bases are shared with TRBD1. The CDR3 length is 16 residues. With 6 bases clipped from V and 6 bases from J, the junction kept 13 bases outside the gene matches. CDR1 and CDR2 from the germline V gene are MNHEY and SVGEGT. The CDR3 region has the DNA TGTGCCAGCAGCCAAGCTCAGGGGGCGGAAAGTCAGCCCCAGCATTTT. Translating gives CASSQAQGAESQPQHF.

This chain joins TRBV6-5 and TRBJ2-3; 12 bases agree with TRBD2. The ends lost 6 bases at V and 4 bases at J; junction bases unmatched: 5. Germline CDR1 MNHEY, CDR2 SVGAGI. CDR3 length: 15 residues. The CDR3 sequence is CASRRTSGNADTQYF. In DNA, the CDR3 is TGTGCCAGCAGACGGACTAGCGGGAACGCAGATACGCAGTATTTT.

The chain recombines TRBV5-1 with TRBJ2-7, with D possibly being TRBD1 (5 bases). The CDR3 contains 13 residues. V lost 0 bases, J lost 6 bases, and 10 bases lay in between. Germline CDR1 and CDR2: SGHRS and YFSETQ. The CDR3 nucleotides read TGCGCCAGCAGCTTGGCCGCTGGGGCCGAGCAGTACTTC. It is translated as CASSLAAGAEQYF.

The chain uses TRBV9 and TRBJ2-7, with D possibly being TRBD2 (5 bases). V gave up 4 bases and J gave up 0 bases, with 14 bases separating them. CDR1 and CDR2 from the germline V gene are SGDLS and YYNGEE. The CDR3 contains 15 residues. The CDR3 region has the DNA TGTGCCAGCAGCCCCAGCCTGGGGAGCTCCTACGAGCAGTACTTC. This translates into CASSPSLGSSYEQYF.

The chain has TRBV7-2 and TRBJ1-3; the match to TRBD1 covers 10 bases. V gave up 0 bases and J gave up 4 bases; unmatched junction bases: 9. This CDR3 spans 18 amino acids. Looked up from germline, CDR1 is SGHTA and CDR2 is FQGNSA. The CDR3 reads CASSLAGDRGLSGNTIYF. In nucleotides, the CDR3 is TGTGCCAGCAGCTTAGCCGGGGACAGGGGATTGTCCGGAAACACCATATATTTT. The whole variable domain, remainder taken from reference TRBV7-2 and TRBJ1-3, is GAGVSQSPSNKVTEKGKDVELRCDPISGHTALYWYRQSLGQGLEFLIYFQGNSAPDKSGLPSDRFSAERTGGSVSTLTIQRTQQEDSAVYLCASSLAGDRGLSGNTIYFGEGSWLTVV.